Listed here are 32 T cell receptor beta chains from one sample, sequenced in a study of shared T cell receptors in the human thymus (dated by TCRdb to about 2021). The library was made by the immunoSEQ multiplex PCR assay. Not all clones reach the TCRdb copy of this immuneACCESS table, which keeps in-frame sequences only. Checked studies attribute under half of the gap to unresolved V genes and leave the rest unexplained. The sample table shows roughly 710,000 clones, and 80% to 90% are seen once. Roughly 0.01% of the sample rests with the top ten. This sample was also put to use in a study of human thymus T cells.

Sequencing input: thymocytes. The receptor source for this set is a girl less than two years old with a congenital heart defect. Donor details come from another sample of the same person, matched by shared clones.

The gene calls are TRBV13 and TRBJ2-1, with TRBD2 matching over 15 bases. The ends lost 5 bases at V and 15 bases at J; junction bases unmatched: 14. Germline loops: CDR1 PRHDT, CDR2 FYEKMQ (reference sequence). The CDR3 spans 16 residues. The CDR3 coding sequence is TGTGCCAGCAGCGGGCGGACTAGCGGGGGGGGCGGGCATCTGTTCTTC. Protein sequence: CASSGRTSGGGGHLFF.

As regards this clone: Other DNA sequences from this sample encode an identical CDR3 as well. The chain links TRBV5-1 to TRBJ2-7, with TRBD1 matching 8 bases. The CDR3 contains 13 residues. Germline loops: CDR1 SGHRS, CDR2 YFSETQ. V lost 0 bases and J lost 5; bases outside the gene matches: 1. The CDR3 nucleotides are TGCGCCAGCAGCTTGGGACAGGGGAACGAGCAGTACTTC. Translating gives CASSLGQGNEQYF.

This chain joins TRBV2 and TRBJ2-5; a possible D gene is TRBD2 (5 bases). The germline V gene has CDR1 SNHLY and CDR2 FYNNEI. The CDR3 extends over 12 amino acids. V gave up 6 bases and J gave up 4 bases, with 9 bases separating them. In DNA, the CDR3 is TGTGCCAGCAGCGGACGGGGAGAGACCCAGTACTTC. Amino acid sequence: CASSGRGETQYF.

In DNA form, the CDR3 reads TGTGCCAGTAGCCCTGGACGGGGCTACGAGCAGTACTTC. Translating it yields CASSPGRGYEQYF. This rearrangement joins TRBV19 to TRBJ2-7, with a weak D call TRBD2 (5 bases). The CDR3 covers 13 residues. Trimming took off 6 bases at V and 3 bases at J, with 12 bases between the two ends. Germline V gives CDR1 LNHDA, CDR2 SQIVND (reference sequence).

This chain links TRBV15 with TRBJ2-1; 8 nucleotides match TRBD1. Germline CDR1 reads LNHNV; CDR2 reads YYDKDF (reference sequence). The V and J ends lost 3 bases and 8 bases, in that order; junction bases with no gene match: 6. This CDR3 has 14 residues. The CDR3 loop reads CATSRGTGCDEQFF. The CDR3 DNA is TGTGCCACCAGCAGGGGGACAGGATGCGATGAGCAGTTCTTC.

The CDR3 loop reads CASSKLTTGYGSPLHF. Here the CDR3 DNA reads TGCGCCAGCAGTAAACTTACGACAGGGTATGGTTCACCCCTCCACTTT. The V call is TRBV5-1, the J call TRBJ1-6; 7 nucleotides match TRBD1. CDR1 and CDR2 from the germline V gene are SGHRS and YFSETQ. V gave up 5 bases and J gave up 9 bases; unmatched junction bases: 14. CDR3 length: 16 residues.

The J gene is TRBJ2-6, the V gene TRBV18; 7 nucleotides match TRBD1. V lost 3 bases and J lost 3; bases outside the gene matches: 5. The CDR3 runs to 16 residues. Per germline, CDR1 KGHSH and CDR2 LQKENI. The CDR3 DNA follows: TGTGCCAGCTCACCCTCAGGGACAGTTGGGGCCAACGTCCTGACTTTC. This encodes CASSPSGTVGANVLTF.

The chain joins TRBV2 to TRBJ1-1, with 9 nucleotides matching TRBD1. The V segment lost 6 bases and the J segment 1 base; nucleotides outside the gene matches: 3. Germline CDR1 SNHLY, CDR2 FYNNEI. The CDR3 loop spans 14 amino acids. The CDR3 region is CASRKDRGNTEAFF. The CDR3 nucleotides read TGTGCCAGCAGAAAGGACAGGGGGAACACTGAAGCTTTCTTT.

The chain is built from TRBV10-3 and TRBJ1-1; D is ambiguous. V lost 0 bases and J lost 3, with 11 bases in between. Looked up from germline, CDR1 is ENHRY and CDR2 is SYGVKD. The CDR3 loop spans 15 amino acids. This CDR3 reads CAISESTLAYTEAFF. In DNA form, the CDR3 reads TGTGCCATCAGTGAGTCGACACTCGCTTACACTGAAGCTTTCTTT.

The V and J genes are TRBV2 and TRBJ1-3, with D unresolved. Trimming removed 4 bases at V and 0 bases at J, with 13 bases between. Per germline, CDR1 SNHLY and CDR2 FYNNEI. The CDR3 has 16 residues. CDR3 DNA sequence: TGTGCCAGCAGTGGACGTGTGGGCATCTCTGGAAACACCATATATTTT. As protein: CASSGRVGISGNTIYF.

The chain is built from TRBV14 and TRBJ2-5, with D possibly being TRBD1 (5 bases). There are 17 residues in the CDR3. The V end lost 0 bases, the J end lost 4 bases, and 18 bases lay between the germline ends. The germline gives CDR1 SGHDN, CDR2 FVKESK. The chain's CDR3 is CASSQDLAGRDGETQYF. CDR3 DNA sequence: TGTGCCAGCAGCCAAGATCTGGCTGGCAGGGATGGAGAGACCCAGTACTTC.

The rearrangement links TRBV28 to TRBJ1-1, with 7 nucleotides matching TRBD1. Per germline, CDR1 MDHEN and CDR2 SYDVKM. The CDR3 totals 17 residues. Unmatched junction bases numbered 16, after V lost 6 bases and J lost 3 bases. The CDR3 DNA reads as TGTGCCAGCAGCCGGACAGGACTCGGAGTGGTGGACACTGAAGCTTTCTTT. It translates to CASSRTGLGVVDTEAFF.

This clone was seen just once. J is TRBJ1-2 and V is TRBV4-1, with 7 bases fitting TRBD1. From germline, CDR1 is MGHRA and CDR2 YSYEKL. The ends lost 0 bases at V and 5 bases at J; junction bases unmatched: 6. The CDR3 is 15 residues long. This CDR3 reads CASSQDRRQGYGYTF. CDR3 DNA: TGCGCCAGCAGCCAAGATCGTAGACAGGGTTATGGCTACACCTTC.

The rearrangement uses TRBV11-3 and TRBJ2-6; D possibly corresponds to TRBD1 (5 bases). Germline values: CDR1 SGHNT, CDR2 YENEEA. CDR3 length equals 14 residues. The V gene lost 5 bases and the J gene lost 2 bases, with 7 bases spanning the gap. The chain's CDR3 is CASSQGPGANVLTF. The CDR3 DNA reads TGTGCCAGCAGCCAGGGCCCTGGGGCCAACGTCCTGACTTTC.

The V call is TRBV10-3, the J call TRBJ2-2; 9 bases map to TRBD1. The germline CDR1 and CDR2 sequences are ENHRY and SYGVKD. V lost 6 bases, J lost 0 bases, and 17 bases stayed unmatched. The length of the CDR3 is 20 residues. CDR3 sequence (DNA): TGTGCCATCAGCATAACGAGAGGGGACAGGGAGCGGACGAACACCGGGGAGCTGTTTTTT. It specifies CAISITRGDRERTNTGELFF.

This chain joins TRBV7-2 and TRBJ2-7; TRBD1 aligns across 7 bases. Trimming cost V 3 bases and J 2 bases; bases outside gene matches: 4. The CDR3 is 14 residues long. CDR1 is SGHTA, CDR2 FQGNSA, per germline. CDR3 residues: CASSLGQGAYEQYF. In DNA form, the CDR3 reads TGTGCCAGCAGCTTGGGGCAGGGGGCCTACGAGCAGTACTTC. The complete variable domain, with remaining parts taken from reference TRBV7-2 and TRBJ2-7, reads GAGVSQSPSNKVTEKGKDVELRCDPISGHTALYWYRQSLGQGLEFLIYFQGNSAPDKSGLPSDRFSAERTGGSVSTLTIQRTQQEDSAVYLCASSLGQGAYEQYFGPGTRLTVT.

A single count supports this clone. The chain recombines TRBV11-2 with TRBJ1-1, with a possible D match to TRBD1 (5 bases). Trimming pared 5 bases from V and 4 bases from J, leaving 17 bases between. Per the germline V gene, CDR1 is SGHAT and CDR2 is FQNNGV. The CDR3 is 15 amino acids. The CDR3 spells CASSLGTWESTEAFF. CDR3 sequence (DNA): TGTGCCAGCAGCCTCGGGACTTGGGAGAGCACTGAAGCTTTCTTT.

The chain couples TRBV4-1 to TRBJ1-3; the D gene is possibly TRBD1 (5 bases). The CDR3 sequence is 16 residues long. CDR1 MGHRA and CDR2 YSYEKL come from the germline V gene. Trimming shortened V by 1 base and J by 2 bases, and 12 bases separated the two germline ends. In DNA form, the CDR3 reads TGCGCCAGCAGCCAAGGGGAGGGGTCTACTGGAAACACCATATATTTT. Its translation is CASSQGEGSTGNTIYF.

The chain is built from TRBV11-2 and TRBJ1-1; 7 bases match TRBD1. Trimming took 6 bases from V and 4 from J; bases not matched to a gene: 8. CDR1 and CDR2 (germline): SGHAT, FQNNGV. The CDR3 runs to 14 residues. CDR3 protein: CASSVQGRSTEAFF. The CDR3 DNA sequence: TGTGCCAGCAGTGTACAGGGGAGGAGCACTGAAGCTTTCTTT.

The genes are TRBV6-5 and TRBJ2-5, with D possibly TRBD1 on 5 matching bases. This CDR3 spans 14 amino acids. V lost 0 bases and J lost 4, with 9 bases in between. Germline values: CDR1 MNHEY, CDR2 SVGAGI. This CDR3 is CASSYSIQGETQYF. CDR3 nucleotides: TGTGCCAGCAGTTACTCGATCCAGGGAGAGACCCAGTACTTC.

The chain has TRBV29-1 and TRBJ2-3, with D possibly being TRBD1 (6 bases). This CDR3 is 13 amino acids long. CDR1 and CDR2 from the germline V gene are SQVTM and ANQGSEA. Between the trimmed V and J ends, which lost 7 bases and 6 bases, there was a span of 17 bases. CDR3 sequence (DNA): TGCAGCGCTCTAAGGGGGTCAGGGGATACGCAGTATTTT. It encodes CSALRGSGDTQYF.

CDR3 amino acids: CSASVRGYTF. CDR3 nucleotide sequence: TGCAGTGCTTCCGTGAGAGGCTACACCTTC. The J gene is TRBJ1-2, the V gene TRBV20-1; D is unclear. The V and J ends lost 5 bases and 8 bases respectively, with 9 bases between them. Germline V gives CDR1 DFQATT, CDR2 SNEGSKA (reference sequence). The CDR3 length is 10 residues.

The rearrangement uses TRBV2 and TRBJ2-4; D is unclear. Germline V gene sequence: CDR1 SNHLY, CDR2 FYNNEI. The germline V and J ends were trimmed by 5 bases and 0 bases, with 14 bases remaining between them. The CDR3 contains 16 residues. CDR3 sequence reads: CASSSRSSLAKNIQYF. DNA of the CDR3: TGTGCCAGCAGTTCCCGATCGAGCTTAGCCAAAAACATTCAGTACTTC.

CDR3 protein: CASSVPGDGAHEQYF. The DNA for the CDR3 is TGTGCCAGCAGCGTACCAGGGGACGGGGCCCACGAGCAGTACTTC. V is TRBV11-2 and J is TRBJ2-7; TRBD1 might be the D (6 bases). Deletions cut 5 bases from V and 5 bases from J, with 19 bases between. The germline V gene has CDR1 SGHAT and CDR2 FQNNGV. The CDR3 totals 15 residues.

The chain has TRBV25-1 and TRBJ1-2, with D perhaps matching TRBD1 (5 bases). This CDR3 is 13 amino acids long. The germline V gene encodes CDR1 MGHDK and CDR2 SYGVNS. The V end was cut by 4 bases, the J end by 8 bases, with 14 bases between. CDR3 nucleotide sequence: TGTGCCAGCAGTGCAAGGGGAGGGGACGGCTACACCTTC. It is translated as CASSARGGDGYTF.

The V and J genes are TRBV7-2 and TRBJ2-7; TRBD2 matches at 12 bases. Germline-derived CDR1 and CDR2 are SGHTA and FQGNSA. V shed 1 base and J 2 bases; nucleotides not matched to a gene: 9. This CDR3 is built from 18 residues. In DNA form, the CDR3 reads TGTGCCAGCAGCTTAGACCCGACTAGCGGGGGCACCCCCTACGAGCAGTACTTC. Its protein is CASSLDPTSGGTPYEQYF.

The chain uses TRBV30 and TRBJ1-2, with D perhaps TRBD1 (6 bases). With 0 bases removed from V and 5 bases from J, the gap between germline ends came to 19 bases. CDR1 is GTSNPN, CDR2 SVGIG, per germline (reference sequence). The CDR3 has 16 residues. Written as DNA, the CDR3 is TGTGCCTGGAGTGTAGATAGGTCAGGGGATAAGTATGGCTACACCTTC. Translating gives CAWSVDRSGDKYGYTF.

This clone was seen just once. The chain uses TRBV9 and TRBJ2-1, with D possibly TRBD1 on 5 matching bases. Germline lookup yields CDR1 SGDLS and CDR2 YYNGEE. V was clipped by 5 bases and J by 10 bases, with 10 bases between them. This CDR3 spans 11 amino acids. CDR3 DNA: TGTGCCAGCAGTGGGGCCGTGGAGCAGTTCTTC. It translates to CASSGAVEQFF.

The gene calls are TRBV4-1 and TRBJ2-1, with 13 bases matching TRBD2. J lost 4 bases, V lost 4 bases, and 10 bases had no gene match. There are 18 residues in the CDR3. The germline V gene has CDR1 MGHRA and CDR2 YSYEKL. Written as DNA, the CDR3 is TGCGCCAGCAGCCTAAGCGGACTAGCGGGGGCTTGTTACAATGAGCAGTTCTTC. Its translation is CASSLSGLAGACYNEQFF.

The chain uses TRBV7-6 and TRBJ1-3; TRBD1 agrees at 11 bases. CDR3 length: 15 residues. Unmatched junction bases numbered 3, after V lost 6 bases and J lost 2 bases. CDR1 is SGHVS, CDR2 FNYEAQ, per germline. CDR3 bases: TGTGCCAGCAGTCCGGGACAGGGGGCTGGAAACACCATATATTTT. Protein product: CASSPGQGAGNTIYF.

The chain carries TRBV10-3 and TRBJ1-4, with D uncertain. The germline V gene encodes CDR1 ENHRY and CDR2 SYGVKD. The CDR3 length is 18 residues. Deletions cut 4 bases from V and 0 bases from J, with 18 bases between. The CDR3 protein is CAISATKKLGATNEKLFF. The CDR3 bases are TGTGCCATCAGTGCCACTAAGAAATTAGGAGCAACTAATGAAAAACTGTTTTTT.

As to this clone: Germline is not matched at one junction end, which may reflect a read error. Within the sample, other DNA sequences also encode this same CDR3. The V gene is TRBV9, the J gene TRBJ1-6; D is ambiguous. This CDR3 is built from 20 residues. Germline V gene data show CDR1 as SGDLS and CDR2 as YYNGEE. The CDR3 protein is CASSVVIIGERPDDNSPLHF. CDR3 sequence (DNA): TGTGCCAGCAGCGTAGTAATAATTGGGGAGAGGCCGGACGATAATTCCCCCCTCCACTTT.